Presented here are 5 T cell receptor beta chains from one specimen sequenced in a study of early T cells in non-severe SARS-CoV-2 infection. MiXCR, applied by TCRdb to the 5' RACE reads, yields one record per CDR3 protein. The sample holds some 71,000 distinct CDR3 sequences, about a tenth seen once. Here the sequenced sample was whole blood, taken at baseline. These TCRs come from an adult who was a healthcare worker with PCR-confirmed SARS-CoV-2 infection or an uninfected control (not recorded which).

This clonotype appeared many times. This chain connects TRBV20-1 to TRBJ2-5; 10 bases agree with TRBD2. After removal of 0 bases from V and 6 bases from J, the junction contained 10 bases not matched to a gene. This CDR3 spans 16 amino acids. Germline V CDR1 and CDR2: DFQATT, SNEGSKA (reference sequence). CDR3 protein: CSARDMGASGSKTQYF. CDR3 in DNA: TGCAGTGCTAGAGATATGGGGGCTAGCGGGAGTAAGACCCAGTACTTC.

The table lists this clonotype with many counts. The chain employs TRBV12-3 or TRBV12-4 and TRBJ2-2, with 11 bases that match TRBD2. The CDR3 has 16 amino acids. The V gene end was trimmed by 3 bases and the J gene end by 0 bases; junction bases not matched to a gene: 0. CDR3 bases: TGTGCCAGCAGTTTGACTAGCGGGACGAACACCGGGGAGCTGTTTTTT. Residues: CASSLTSGTNTGELFF.

This clonotype was detected ten times or more. The chain recombines TRBV12-3 or TRBV12-4 with TRBJ2-2; tentatively, D is TRBD1 (6 bases). Deletions cut 6 bases from V and 3 bases from J, with 17 bases between. This CDR3 region has 16 residues. CDR3 sequence: CASSPTGQVHTGELFF. The CDR3 bases are TGTGCCAGCAGCCCCACAGGGCAAGTACACACCGGGGAGCTGTTTTTT.

V and J are TRBV30 and TRBJ1-1; D is unresolved. CDR1 GTSNPN and CDR2 SVGIG come from the germline V gene (reference sequence). Trimming stripped 2 bases from V and 0 bases from J, with 4 bases between. This CDR3 spans 12 amino acids. The CDR3 here is CAWSPLNTEAFF. CDR3 in DNA: TGTGCCTGGAGTCCTTTGAACACTGAAGCTTTCTTT.

The chain uses TRBV19 and TRBJ2-1, with 13 bases that match TRBD2. Germline trimming cut 4 bases from V and 12 bases from J; bases unmatched to any gene: 9. The CDR3 runs 15 residues. CDR1 is LNHDA and CDR2 is SQIVND in the germline V gene (reference sequence). CDR3 sequence (DNA): TGTGCCAGTAGTACACTAGCGGGAGGGCCCCTTGGGCAGTTCTTC. Translated: CASSTLAGGPLGQFF.